This T cell receptor (beta chain) was identified in a study of T cells in localized non-small cell lung cancer. Study-wide findings and caveats: For the top 100 tumor clones, a median about 50 also appeared in adjacent lung. Compared with tumor, uninvolved adjacent lung displayed greater T cell clonality, ranking highest overall. Only one tumor region was sequenced, so heterogeneity remains possible.

This clone has a count of ten or more. What it binds is not known. The table came from immunoSEQ multiplex PCR; TCRdb's copy has only in-frame clones and leaves some out. In the table there are approximately 83,000 clones, approximately 91% of which are singletons. Material: PBMCs, obtained before any cancer treatment. The origin of this receptor is a woman aged 35 to 69 with stage II squamous cell lung carcinoma.

CDR3 sequence: CASSSQGRWNTEAFF. CDR3 in DNA: TGTGCCAGCAGTTCGCAGGGACGGTGGAACACTGAAGCTTTCTTT. The chain joins TRBV27 to TRBJ1-1; perhaps TRBD1 as D (5 bases). The V gene lost 4 bases and the J gene lost 1 base, with 13 bases spanning the gap. CDR3 size: 15 residues. The germline V gene encodes CDR1 MNHEY and CDR2 SMNVEV (reference sequence).